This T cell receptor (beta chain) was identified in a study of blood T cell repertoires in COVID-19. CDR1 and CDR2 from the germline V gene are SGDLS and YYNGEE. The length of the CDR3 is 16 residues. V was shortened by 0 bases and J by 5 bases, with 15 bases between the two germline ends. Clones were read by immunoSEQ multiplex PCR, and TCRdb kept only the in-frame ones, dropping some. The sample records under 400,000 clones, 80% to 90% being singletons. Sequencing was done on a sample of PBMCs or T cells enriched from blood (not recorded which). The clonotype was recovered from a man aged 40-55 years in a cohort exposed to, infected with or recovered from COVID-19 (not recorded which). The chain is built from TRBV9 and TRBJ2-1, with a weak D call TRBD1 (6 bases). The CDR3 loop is CASSVELRQEHNEQFF. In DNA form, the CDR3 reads TGTGCCAGCAGCGTAGAACTCAGACAGGAGCACAATGAGCAGTTCTTC.